The 30 T cell receptor beta chains below were found in one sample sequenced in a study. TCRdb fed the 5' RACE reads into MiXCR, producing one record per CDR3 protein. The repertoire holds 45,000 to 55,000 distinct CDR3 sequences, roughly 22% seen once, with more than 3% in the top ten. Sequenced material: tumor-infiltrating naive CD4+ T cells sorted from the breast tumor. Subset: naive CD4+ T cells, CD4+CD45RA+CD25-. These receptors all come from a female donor with breast cancer.

There are many counts of this clonotype. The rearrangement links TRBV6-2 or TRBV6-3 to TRBJ2-5; D is unresolved. From germline, CDR1 is MNHEY and CDR2 SVGEGT. The CDR3 is 15 amino acids. The V gene lost 3 bases and the J gene lost 1 base, with 12 bases spanning the gap. The CDR3 nucleotides read TGTGCCAGCAGTTATGGAGAGAAGGCCCAAGAGACCCAGTACTTC. Translating gives CASSYGEKAQETQYF.

The J gene is TRBJ2-5, the V gene TRBV15; TRBD1 matches at 7 bases. The germline CDR1 and CDR2 sequences are LNHNV and YYDKDF (reference sequence). This CDR3 has 16 amino acids. V was pared by 0 bases and J by 4 bases, with 8 bases of the junction left unmatched. The CDR3 spells CATSRDRGQARETQYF. The CDR3 DNA reads TGTGCCACCAGCAGAGATCGCGGACAGGCCAGAGAGACCCAGTACTTC.

This clonotype was counted a few times. The chain employs TRBV2 and TRBJ1-1; no reliable D call. Trimming took 7 bases from V and 4 from J, leaving 13 bases between them. The CDR3 runs 13 residues. Germline CDR1 reads SNHLY; CDR2 reads FYNNEI. CDR3 sequence reads: CASTLGEGTEAFF. The CDR3 nucleotides are TGTGCCAGCACTTTAGGAGAAGGCACTGAAGCTTTCTTT.

This clonotype was found a few times. The V call is TRBV4-3, the J call TRBJ1-1, with a possible D match to TRBD1 (6 bases). There are 15 residues in the CDR3. Per the germline V gene, CDR1 is LGHNA and CDR2 is YSLEER. Trimming shortened V by 4 bases and J by 0 bases, and 12 bases separated the two germline ends. CDR3: CASSRAGTLNTEAFF. DNA of the CDR3: TGCGCCAGCAGCCGAGCCGGGACACTGAACACTGAAGCTTTCTTT.

This clonotype appeared once. This sequence may be a read error, since a much larger clone differs from it by one base. V is TRBV5-1 and J is TRBJ2-3; D is undetermined. The germline gives CDR1 SGHRS, CDR2 YFSETQ. The CDR3 loop spans 13 amino acids. CDR3 sequence reads: CASSYRSTDSQYF. CDR3 in DNA: TGCGCCAGCAGCTACCGTAGCACAGATTCGCAGTATTTT.

This clonotype was counted a few times. The chain recombines TRBV5-1 with TRBJ2-5, with a tentative D call TRBD2 (5 bases). The germline V gene encodes CDR1 SGHRS and CDR2 YFSETQ. The CDR3 spans 16 residues. Between the trimmed V and J ends, which lost 3 bases and 1 base, there was a span of 16 bases. The DNA for the CDR3 is TGCGCCAGCAGCTCACCGGGGATGGGCCTCCAAGAGACCCAGTACTTC. It encodes CASSSPGMGLQETQYF.

This chain uses TRBV5-1 with TRBJ2-4; D might be TRBD1 (6 bases). Germline values: CDR1 SGHRS, CDR2 YFSETQ. The CDR3 length is 15 residues. The V and J ends lost 0 bases and 8 bases respectively, with 15 bases between them. CDR3: CASSLGAGEFDIQYF. The CDR3 coding sequence is TGCGCCAGCAGCTTGGGGGCAGGGGAGTTCGACATTCAGTACTTC.

The rearrangement joins TRBV28 to TRBJ1-2; D call uncertain. The CDR3 consists of 12 residues. Germline V lookup: CDR1 MDHEN, CDR2 SYDVKM. The V end lost 8 bases, the J end lost 8 bases, and 15 bases lay between the germline ends. The CDR3 DNA follows: TGTGCCAGCGGACCAATAGTCGGAGGCTACACCTTC. Residues: CASGPIVGGYTF.

In this sample, this clonotype turned up many times. This sequence joins TRBV6-2 or TRBV6-3 and TRBJ2-5, with D possibly matching TRBD1 (6 bases). This CDR3 is 16 amino acids long. Trimming left V 5 bases short and J 5 bases short, with 21 bases between. Germline CDR1 reads MNHEY; CDR2 reads SVGEGT. The CDR3 sequence: CASSTGSTGKPETQYF. CDR3 nucleotide sequence: TGTGCCAGCAGTACGGGTTCTACAGGGAAGCCGGAGACCCAGTACTTC.

This clonotype was detected once. A junction end diverges from the germline sequence, so it may reflect a read error. V is TRBV7-2 and J is TRBJ2-7; D is unresolved. The CDR3 contains 15 residues. Per the germline V gene, CDR1 is SGHTA and CDR2 is FQGNSA. CDR3 in DNA: TGTGCCAGCGGCTTATTTATTGGCGAAACCTACGAGCAGTACTTC. This sequence encodes CASGLFIGETYEQYF.

The rearrangement uses TRBV9 and TRBJ2-3; possible D gene TRBD2, 6 bases. Trimming removed 0 bases from V and 6 bases from J, with 14 bases in between. CDR1 and CDR2 (germline): SGDLS, YYNGEE. The CDR3 runs to 15 residues. CDR3 amino acids: CASSVATSGGDTQYF. The CDR3 DNA is TGTGCCAGCAGCGTAGCGACTAGTGGGGGGGATACGCAGTATTTT. Full variable domain (remainder filled in from reference TRBV9 and TRBJ2-3): DSGVTQTPKHLITATGQRVTLRCSPRSGDLSVYWYQQSLDQGLQFLIQYYNGEERAKGNILERFSAQQFPDLHSELNLSSLELGDSALYFCASSVATSGGDTQYFGPGTRLTVL.

The chain combines TRBV28 with TRBJ2-1; TRBD2 matches at 10 bases. V shed 5 bases and J 7 bases; nucleotides not matched to a gene: 14. The CDR3 has 17 amino acids. Germline CDR1 is MDHEN and CDR2 is SYDVKM. This CDR3 reads CASSPASGRAAKNEQFF. The DNA of the CDR3 is TGTGCCAGCAGTCCAGCAAGCGGGAGGGCCGCAAAAAATGAGCAGTTCTTC.

This clonotype has just one count. The genes are TRBV7-9 and TRBJ2-5; D is possibly TRBD1 (6 bases). This CDR3 is 15 amino acids long. Trimming shortened V by 1 base and J by 8 bases, and 17 bases separated the two germline ends. Germline V gene lookup returns CDR1 SEHNR and CDR2 FQNEAQ (reference sequence). CDR3 DNA sequence: TGTGCCAGCAGCTTAGATACACAGGGCCTACAAACCCAGTACTTC. It translates to CASSLDTQGLQTQYF.

The chain couples TRBV20-1 to TRBJ2-1, with 14 bases lining up with TRBD2. The CDR3 spans 18 residues. Germline V gene sequence: CDR1 DFQATT, CDR2 SNEGSKA (reference sequence). The V and J ends lost 6 bases and 6 bases, in that order; junction bases with no gene match: 16. CDR3 region: CSANQPAGTSGRSNEQFF. In nucleotides, the CDR3 is TGCAGTGCCAATCAACCCGCCGGGACTAGCGGGAGAAGCAATGAGCAGTTCTTC.

Points on this clonotype: A read error may produce the germline difference seen at one junction end. The genes are TRBV12-3 or TRBV12-4 and TRBJ1-5; TRBD1 agrees at 11 bases. The CDR3 loop spans 16 amino acids. The CDR3 nucleotides are TGTTCCAGCAGTTTAGACTGGACAGGGGGCAATCGGCCCCAGCATTTT. This encodes CSSSLDWTGGNRPQHF.

The chain carries TRBV7-8 and TRBJ2-3, with unresolved D. CDR1 and CDR2 from the germline V gene are SGHVS and FQNEAQ. V shed 11 bases and J shed 0 bases, with 21 bases lying between them. This CDR3 is built from 16 residues. The CDR3 DNA reads as TGTGCCCGCCGCTTATGGACGGAGCCTAGCACAGATACGCAGTATTTT. The encoded protein is CARRLWTEPSTDTQYF.

The rearrangement links TRBV7-2 to TRBJ2-7, with 12 bases identical to TRBD1. Per the germline V gene, CDR1 is SGHTA and CDR2 is FQGNSA. V lost 2 bases, J lost 5 bases, and 10 bases stayed unmatched. This CDR3 spans 17 amino acids. In DNA, the CDR3 is TGTGCCAGCAGCTTAAGGGTCCGGGACAGGGGGCAACACGAGCAGTACTTC. Protein sequence: CASSLRVRDRGQHEQYF.

For the CDR3, the DNA is TGTGCCAGCAGCTTCCGGGCTAGCGGGAGGCCCGGGGAGCTGTTTTTT. Its protein product is CASSFRASGRPGELFF. This sequence joins TRBV5-6 and TRBJ2-2; TRBD2 agrees at 11 bases. There are 16 residues in the CDR3. V trimming: 2 bases; J trimming: 6 bases; junction bases outside the gene matches: 6. Germline-derived CDR1 and CDR2 are SGHDT and YYEEEE.

Only a few counts were recorded for this clonotype. The J gene is TRBJ1-5, the V gene TRBV6-1; D gene unclear. V gave up 3 bases and J gave up 1 base, with 7 bases separating them. Germline V gene lookup returns CDR1 MNHNS and CDR2 SASEGT. The length of the CDR3 is 14 residues. CDR3: CASSDGRSNQPQHF. CDR3 coding DNA: TGTGCCAGCAGTGACGGAAGGAGCAATCAGCCCCAGCATTTT.

This clonotype appeared a few times. V gene TRBV3-1 combines with J gene TRBJ2-7; 8 positions match TRBD2. The germline CDR1 and CDR2 sequences are LGHDT and YNNKEL (reference sequence). The CDR3 runs 14 residues. Losses at the gene ends were 4 bases for V and 7 bases for J; bases not matched to a gene: 9. The CDR3 is CASSPTAGAIEQYF. Here the CDR3 DNA reads TGTGCCAGCAGCCCCACAGCGGGAGCGATTGAGCAGTACTTC.

There are a few counts of this clonotype. The V call is TRBV5-1, the J call TRBJ2-1; D gene ambiguous. This CDR3 is built from 12 residues. Trimming took off 0 bases at V and 8 bases at J, with 6 bases between the two ends. CDR1 is SGHRS and CDR2 is YFSETQ in the germline V gene. CDR3: CASSLVGYEQFF. The CDR3 DNA reads TGCGCCAGCAGCTTGGTAGGATATGAGCAGTTCTTC. The full variable domain, rest sourced from reference TRBV5-1 and TRBJ2-1, is KAGVTQTPRYLIKTRGQQVTLSCSPISGHRSVSWYQQTPGQGLQFLFEYFSETQRNKGNFPGRFSGRQFSNSRSEMNVSTLELGDSALYLCASSLVGYEQFFGPGTRLTVL.

This clonotype was counted many times. CDR3 sequence (DNA): TGTGCCAGCAGTCGTGCAGGGTACGAGCAGTACTTC. It specifies CASSRAGYEQYF. V is TRBV12-3 or TRBV12-4 and J is TRBJ2-7; D may be TRBD1 (5 bases). The CDR3 has 12 residues. Trimming shortened V by 5 bases and J by 4 bases, and 9 bases separated the two germline ends.

The CDR3 spells CSVEAGGVGTGELFF. CDR3 bases: TGCAGCGTTGAAGCGGGAGGGGTCGGCACCGGGGAGCTGTTTTTT. The chain has TRBV29-1 and TRBJ2-2; 8 bases match TRBD2. Trimming at V came to 1 base and at J to 4 bases, leaving 5 bases not matched to a gene. CDR1 and CDR2 (germline): SQVTM, ANQGSEA. The CDR3 contains 15 residues.

The J gene is TRBJ2-6, the V gene TRBV5-1; no reliable D call. The CDR3 runs to 14 residues. The ends were cut back, 0 bases at V and 2 bases at J, with 3 bases in the middle. Looked up from germline, CDR1 is SGHRS and CDR2 is YFSETQ. CDR3: CASSLGPGANVLTF. Written as DNA, the CDR3 is TGCGCCAGCAGCTTGGGTCCTGGGGCCAACGTCCTGACTTTC. The full variable domain, with the rest looked up from reference TRBV5-1 and TRBJ2-6, is KAGVTQTPRYLIKTRGQQVTLSCSPISGHRSVSWYQQTPGQGLQFLFEYFSETQRNKGNFPGRFSGRQFSNSRSEMNVSTLELGDSALYLCASSLGPGANVLTFGAGSRLTVL.

At least ten counts were recorded for this clonotype. This chain uses TRBV5-1 with TRBJ2-2; D remains ambiguous. The ends were cut back, 4 bases at V and 4 bases at J, with 14 bases in the middle. This CDR3 has 15 residues. Germline lookup yields CDR1 SGHRS and CDR2 YFSETQ. The CDR3 spells CASSLRIRGTGELFF. The CDR3 DNA sequence: TGCGCCAGCAGCCTTAGAATCAGAGGCACCGGGGAGCTGTTTTTT.

This clonotype was found many times. This chain connects TRBV7-2 to TRBJ2-3; D is unresolved. The CDR3 is 13 amino acids. Deletions cut 3 bases from V and 6 bases from J, with 10 bases between. Looked up from germline, CDR1 is SGHTA and CDR2 is FQGNSA. CDR3 residues: CASSFNRRDTQYF. In DNA, the CDR3 is TGTGCCAGCAGCTTTAACCGTCGGGATACGCAGTATTTT.

This sequence joins TRBV7-2 and TRBJ2-6, with D unresolved. Germline V gene sequence: CDR1 SGHTA, CDR2 FQGNSA. V lost 10 bases to trimming and J lost 4 bases, with 8 bases between them. CDR3 size: 12 residues. The CDR3 DNA sequence: TGTGCCATCACCGCCGGGGCCAACGTCCTGACTTTC. Protein product: CAITAGANVLTF.

This clonotype has only a few counts. The rearrangement links TRBV7-2 to TRBJ2-7; D gene unclear. There are 11 residues in the CDR3. Germline lookup yields CDR1 SGHTA and CDR2 FQGNSA. The germline V and J ends were trimmed by 4 bases and 2 bases, with 3 bases remaining between them. The CDR3 loop reads CASSSAYEQYF. The CDR3 region has the DNA TGTGCCAGCAGCTCCGCCTACGAGCAGTACTTC.

This clonotype was seen only a few times. The V gene is TRBV5-1, the J gene TRBJ2-2; D not resolved. V lost 0 bases and J lost 2, with 5 bases in between. CDR1 is SGHRS, CDR2 YFSETQ, per germline. The CDR3 consists of 14 residues. DNA for the CDR3: TGCGCCAGCAGCTTGGGTATTAACACCGGGGAGCTGTTTTTT. Translating gives CASSLGINTGELFF.

This clonotype was counted only a few times. The V and J genes are TRBV5-1 and TRBJ2-3, with 9 bases matching TRBD1. This CDR3 comprises 14 residues. Unmatched junction bases numbered 3, after V lost 4 bases and J lost 3 bases. In germline, CDR1 is SGHRS, CDR2 YFSETQ. In DNA, the CDR3 is TGCGCCAGCAGCAAGGGACAGGGTACAGATACGCAGTATTTT. Encoded protein: CASSKGQGTDTQYF.